This T cell receptor (beta chain) was sequenced for a study of human T cells and chemical hapten exposure. Study-wide results and limits: Sensitization with DPC brought no change to TCRs above 1 in 1000 in frequency.

The library tagged each cDNA molecule with unique molecular identifiers. TCRdb passed the 5' RACE reads through MiXCR, listing each CDR3 protein once. The sample has 70,000 to 85,000 distinct CDR3 sequences; approximately 15% are singletons. Whole blood that had not been fractionated was the source of extracted total RNA. This clonotype has a single count. As yet, its antigen is unknown. The V gene's germline CDR1 is SGHNT and CDR2 YENEEA. Unmatched junction bases numbered 2, after V lost 4 bases and J lost 6 bases. The CDR3 contains 13 residues. The chain recombines TRBV11-3 with TRBJ2-1; 8 bases align to TRBD1. The clonotype was recovered from a female donor in good health. CDR3 sequence reads: CASSSTGGNEQFF. The CDR3 bases are TGTGCCAGCAGCTCCACAGGGGGCAATGAGCAGTTCTTC.